This is a list of T cell receptor beta chains from one sample in a study of blood T cells in healthy people across ages. TCRdb called the 5' RACE reads again in MiXCR, with one record for every CDR3 protein. The sample consists of about 730,000 distinct CDR3 sequences, roughly 45% of them appearing once. The sequenced sample consisted of blood. The receptors derive from a woman aged 60-75 years in good health. CDR3s include the opening cysteine and the closing phenylalanine or tryptophan. A D gene is named only where the DNA matches it firmly. The size of a clone is reported for some rows only, either as once, few or many, or as a class for expanded clones.

clone size	V gene	J gene	D gene	CDR3 DNA	CDR3 protein
few	TRBV20-1	TRBJ1-1	NA	TGCAGTGCTAGAGATCTAGGGGACACTGAAGCTTTCTTT	CSARDLGDTEAFF
NA	TRBV6-6	TRBJ2-1	NA	TGTGCCAGCCGAAACCGACCAGAGGGGCAGTTCTTC	CASRNRPEGQFF
once	TRBV7-3	TRBJ2-3	NA	TGTGCCAGCAGCCACCGGACGGGGGAGCGGGATACGCAGTATTTT	CASSHRTGERDTQYF
NA	TRBV20-1	TRBJ1-5	NA	TGCAGTGCTACCGCTAGCCTACTCGAAAATCAGCCCCAGCATTTT	CSATASLLENQPQHF
NA	TRBV30	TRBJ2-1	NA	TGTGCCTGGGGCTCCGGGACCCCTACTTCTAATGAGCAGTTCTTC	CAWGSGTPTSNEQFF
NA	TRBV12-3/TRBV12-4	TRBJ1-4	NA	TGTGCCAGCAGTTTACGCCAGGGTTCGTATGAAAAACTGTTTTTT	CASSLRQGSYEKLFF
NA	TRBV3-1	TRBJ1-1	NA	TGTGCCAGCAGCCAAGCACAGTCGAACACTGAAGCTTTCTTT	CASSQAQSNTEAFF
NA	TRBV4-3	TRBJ1-4	NA	TGCACCAGCAGCACCCAGGGCACAACTAATGAAAAACTGTTTTTT	CTSSTQGTTNEKLFF
NA	TRBV7-2	TRBJ2-2	NA	TGTGCCAGCAGCTTAGCCCGCAAATGGAACACCGGGGAGCTGTTTTTT	CASSLARKWNTGELFF
NA	TRBV12-3/TRBV12-4	TRBJ1-6	TRBD1	TGTGCCAGCAGTTCCGGACAGGGGATTTCACCCCTCCACTTT	CASSSGQGISPLHF